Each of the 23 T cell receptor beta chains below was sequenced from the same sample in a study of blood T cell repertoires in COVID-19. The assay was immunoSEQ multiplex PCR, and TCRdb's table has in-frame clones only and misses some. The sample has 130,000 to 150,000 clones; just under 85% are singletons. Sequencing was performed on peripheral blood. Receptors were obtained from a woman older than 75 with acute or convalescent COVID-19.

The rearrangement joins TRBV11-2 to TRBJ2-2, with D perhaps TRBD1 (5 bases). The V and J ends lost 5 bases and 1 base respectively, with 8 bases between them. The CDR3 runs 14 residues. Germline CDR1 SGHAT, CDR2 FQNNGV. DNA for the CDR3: TGTGCCAGCAGCAAAGACAGGAACACCGGGGAGCTGTTTTTT. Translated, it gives CASSKDRNTGELFF.

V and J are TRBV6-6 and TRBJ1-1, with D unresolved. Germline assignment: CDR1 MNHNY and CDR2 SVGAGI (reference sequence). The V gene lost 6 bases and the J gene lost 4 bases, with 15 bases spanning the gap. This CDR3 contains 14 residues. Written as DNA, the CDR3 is TGTGCCAGCAGCCCTCGTTCTACCCCCACTGAAGCTTTCTTT. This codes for CASSPRSTPTEAFF.

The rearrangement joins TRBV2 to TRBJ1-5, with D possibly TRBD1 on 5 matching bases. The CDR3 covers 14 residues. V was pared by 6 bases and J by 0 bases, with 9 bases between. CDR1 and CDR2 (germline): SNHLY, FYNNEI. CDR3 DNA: TGTGCCAGCAGACCAGACAGTAGCAATCAGCCCCAGCATTTT. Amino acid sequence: CASRPDSSNQPQHF.

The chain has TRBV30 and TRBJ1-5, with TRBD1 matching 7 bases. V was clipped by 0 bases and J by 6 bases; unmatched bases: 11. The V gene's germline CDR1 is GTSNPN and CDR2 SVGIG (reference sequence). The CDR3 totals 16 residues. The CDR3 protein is CAWSVRGRGVFQPQHF. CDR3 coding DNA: TGTGCCTGGAGTGTTCGCGGCAGGGGGGTATTTCAGCCCCAGCATTTT.

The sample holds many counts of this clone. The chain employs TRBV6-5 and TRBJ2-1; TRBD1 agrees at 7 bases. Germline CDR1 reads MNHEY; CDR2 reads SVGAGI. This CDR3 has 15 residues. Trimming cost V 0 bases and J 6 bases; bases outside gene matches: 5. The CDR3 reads CASSYSIAGGNEQFF. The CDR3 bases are TGTGCCAGCAGTTACTCGATTGCAGGGGGCAATGAGCAGTTCTTC.

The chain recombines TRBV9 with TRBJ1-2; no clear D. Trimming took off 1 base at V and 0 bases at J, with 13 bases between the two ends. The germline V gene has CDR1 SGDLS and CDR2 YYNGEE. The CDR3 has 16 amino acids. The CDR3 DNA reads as TGTGCCAGCAGCGTAAACGGGGTTGGTACTAACTATGGCTACACCTTC. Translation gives CASSVNGVGTNYGYTF.

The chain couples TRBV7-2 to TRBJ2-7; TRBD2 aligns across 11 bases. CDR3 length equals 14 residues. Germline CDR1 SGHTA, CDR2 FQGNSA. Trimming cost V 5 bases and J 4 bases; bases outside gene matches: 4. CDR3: CASSGTSGKYEQYF. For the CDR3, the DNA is TGTGCCAGCAGCGGGACTAGCGGAAAGTACGAGCAGTACTTC.

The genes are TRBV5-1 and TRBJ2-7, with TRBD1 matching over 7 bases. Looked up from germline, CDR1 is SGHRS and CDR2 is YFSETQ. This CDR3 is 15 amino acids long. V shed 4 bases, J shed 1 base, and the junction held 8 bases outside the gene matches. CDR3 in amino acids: CASSVTPGQSYEQYF. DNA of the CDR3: TGCGCCAGCAGCGTCACCCCGGGACAGTCCTACGAGCAGTACTTC.

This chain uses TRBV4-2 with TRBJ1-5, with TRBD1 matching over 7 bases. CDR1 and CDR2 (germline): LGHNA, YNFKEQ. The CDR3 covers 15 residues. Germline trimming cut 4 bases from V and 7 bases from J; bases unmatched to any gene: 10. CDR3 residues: CASSPQTGTGQPQHF. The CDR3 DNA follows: TGTGCCAGCAGCCCCCAGACAGGGACGGGGCAGCCCCAGCATTTT.

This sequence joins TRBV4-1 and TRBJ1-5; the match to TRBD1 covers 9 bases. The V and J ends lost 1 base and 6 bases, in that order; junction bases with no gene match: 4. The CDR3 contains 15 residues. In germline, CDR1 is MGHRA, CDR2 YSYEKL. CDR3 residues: CASSQGSTGGQPQHF. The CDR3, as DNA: TGCGCCAGCAGCCAAGGGTCGACAGGGGGTCAGCCCCAGCATTTT.

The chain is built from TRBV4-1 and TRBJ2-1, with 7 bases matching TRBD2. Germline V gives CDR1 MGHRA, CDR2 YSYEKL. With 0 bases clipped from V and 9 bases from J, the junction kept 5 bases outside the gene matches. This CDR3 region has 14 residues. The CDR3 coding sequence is TGCGCCAGCAGCCAAGACGCTAGCGGCGGTGAGCAGTTCTTC. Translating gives CASSQDASGGEQFF.

The DNA of the CDR3 is TGCGCCAGCAGCTTGGAAGCGGCGGGACCTGGAAACACCATATATTTT. Residues: CASSLEAAGPGNTIYF. The chain uses TRBV5-1 and TRBJ1-3, with D possibly matching TRBD1 (5 bases). Trimming stripped 0 bases from V and 2 bases from J, with 12 bases between. Germline lookup yields CDR1 SGHRS and CDR2 YFSETQ. The CDR3 loop spans 16 amino acids.

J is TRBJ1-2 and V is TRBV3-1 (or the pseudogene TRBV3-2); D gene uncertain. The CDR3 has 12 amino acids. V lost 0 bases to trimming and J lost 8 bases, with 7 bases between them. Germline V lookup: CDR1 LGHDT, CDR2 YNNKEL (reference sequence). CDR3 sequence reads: CASSQDGFGYTF. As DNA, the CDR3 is TGTGCCAGCAGCCAAGACGGGTTCGGCTACACCTTC.

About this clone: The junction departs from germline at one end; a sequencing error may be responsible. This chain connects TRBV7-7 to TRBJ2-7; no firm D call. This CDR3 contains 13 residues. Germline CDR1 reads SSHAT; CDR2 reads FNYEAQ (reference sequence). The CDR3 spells CASSLEASGEQYF. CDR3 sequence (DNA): TGTGCTAGCAGCTTAGAAGCTTCTGGCGAGCAGTACTTC.

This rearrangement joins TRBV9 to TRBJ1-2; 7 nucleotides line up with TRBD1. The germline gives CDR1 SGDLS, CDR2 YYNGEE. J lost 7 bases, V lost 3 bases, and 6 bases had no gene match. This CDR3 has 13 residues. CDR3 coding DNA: TGTGCCAGCAGCGCCCAGGGGGTGAGTGGCTACACCTTC. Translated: CASSAQGVSGYTF. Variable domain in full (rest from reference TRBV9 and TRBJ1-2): DSGVTQTPKHLITATGQRVTLRCSPRSGDLSVYWYQQSLDQGLQFLIQYYNGEERAKGNILERFSAQQFPDLHSELNLSSLELGDSALYFCASSAQGVSGYTFGSGTRLTVV.

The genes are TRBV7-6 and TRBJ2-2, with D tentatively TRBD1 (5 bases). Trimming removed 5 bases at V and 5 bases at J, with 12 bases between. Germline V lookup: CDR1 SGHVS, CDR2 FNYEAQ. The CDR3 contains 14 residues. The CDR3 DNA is TGTGCCAGCAGCACCCGACAGACTACCGGGGAGCTGTTTTTT. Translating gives CASSTRQTTGELFF.

The CDR3 loop reads CASTAGSYEQYF. Written as DNA, the CDR3 is TGTGCCAGTACAGCGGGCTCCTACGAGCAGTACTTC. The rearrangement uses TRBV25-1 and TRBJ2-7; D possibly corresponds to TRBD2 (6 bases). Germline V CDR1 and CDR2: MGHDK, SYGVNS. Between the trimmed V and J ends, which lost 9 bases and 0 bases, there was a span of 9 bases. The CDR3 sequence is 12 residues long.

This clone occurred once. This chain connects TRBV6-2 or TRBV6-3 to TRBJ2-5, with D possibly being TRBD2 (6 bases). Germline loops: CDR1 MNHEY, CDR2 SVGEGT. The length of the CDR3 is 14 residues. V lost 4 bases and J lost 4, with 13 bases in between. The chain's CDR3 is CASSSLRRGETQYF. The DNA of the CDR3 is TGTGCCAGCAGTTCCCTACGGCGGGGAGAGACCCAGTACTTC.

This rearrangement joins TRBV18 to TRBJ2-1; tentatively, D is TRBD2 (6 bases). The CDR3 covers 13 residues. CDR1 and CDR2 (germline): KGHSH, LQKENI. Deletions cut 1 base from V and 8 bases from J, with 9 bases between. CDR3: CASSPLGGDEQFF. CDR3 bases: TGTGCCAGCTCACCACTGGGAGGCGATGAGCAGTTCTTC.

The chain's CDR3 is CASSPGHRGREQYF. CDR3 nucleotides: TGTGCCAGCAGCCCGGGGCACAGGGGGCGCGAGCAGTACTTC. The chain is built from TRBV14 and TRBJ2-7; 9 bases map to TRBD1. V was clipped by 4 bases and J by 6 bases; unmatched bases: 7. This CDR3 has 14 residues. Per the germline V gene, CDR1 is SGHDN and CDR2 is FVKESK. The variable domain in full, completed from reference TRBV14 and TRBJ2-7, reads EAGVTQFPSHSVIEKGQTVTLRCDPISGHDNLYWYRRVMGKEIKFLLHFVKESKQDESGMPNNRFLAERTGGTYSTLKVQPAELEDSGVYFCASSPGHRGREQYFGPGTRLTVT.

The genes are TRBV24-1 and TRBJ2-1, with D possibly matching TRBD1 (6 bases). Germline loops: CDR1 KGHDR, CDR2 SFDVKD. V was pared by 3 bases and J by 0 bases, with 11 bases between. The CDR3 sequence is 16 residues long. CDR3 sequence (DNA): TGTGCCACCAGTGATCGACAGGCGAGCTCCTACAATGAGCAGTTCTTC. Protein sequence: CATSDRQASSYNEQFF.

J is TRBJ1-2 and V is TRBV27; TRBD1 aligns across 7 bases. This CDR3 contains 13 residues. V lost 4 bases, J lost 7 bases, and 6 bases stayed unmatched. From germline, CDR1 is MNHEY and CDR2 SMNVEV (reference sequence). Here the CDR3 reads CASSSTGFLGYTF. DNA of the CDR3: TGTGCCAGCAGTTCGACAGGGTTTCTTGGCTACACCTTC.

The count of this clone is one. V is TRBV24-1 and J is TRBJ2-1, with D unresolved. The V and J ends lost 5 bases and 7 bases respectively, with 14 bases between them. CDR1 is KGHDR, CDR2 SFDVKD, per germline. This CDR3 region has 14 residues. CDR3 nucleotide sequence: TGTGCCACCAGTGGCCTACCCGGTGAGAATGAGCAGTTCTTC. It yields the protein CATSGLPGENEQFF.